This T cell receptor (beta chain) appears in the sequencing data of a study of blood T cells in healthy people across ages. There are 15 residues in the CDR3. Germline lookup yields CDR1 DFQATT and CDR2 SNEGSKA (reference sequence). V was clipped by 5 bases and J by 3 bases, with 17 bases between them. Then a second PCR, running roughly 6 to 12 cycles, was carried out with a sample-barcoded 5' primer and a J-beta primer mix. From the 5' RACE reads, TCRdb called clonotypes with MiXCR, one entry per CDR3 protein. The data show about 620,000 distinct CDR3 sequences, about 50% seen once. Study-level findings and limits: Reliance upon unsorted PBMCs precluded definitive naive versus antigen-experienced comparison.

This clonotype was seen repeatedly, ten times or more. Its target is not known. The rearrangement links TRBV20-1 to TRBJ1-5; no reliable D call. The sample taken for sequencing was blood. This receptor was taken from a woman of 80 years or more in good health. The CDR3: CSAAIVTNINQPQHF. CDR3 coding DNA: TGCAGTGCTGCTATAGTGACAAATATCAATCAGCCCCAGCATTTT.